One and the same sample provided the 2 T cell receptor beta chains below, sequenced in a study of blood T cell repertoires in COVID-19. Method: immunoSEQ multiplex PCR; TCRdb's copy keeps in-frame clones and lacks some. Of under 250,000 clones listed, approximately 81% are singletons. The source material was peripheral blood. Receptors were obtained from a man over 45 who had recovered from COVID-19.

The V call is TRBV28, the J call TRBJ2-5, with 9 positions matching TRBD1. Germline V gene sequence: CDR1 MDHEN, CDR2 SYDVKM. Trimming cost V 5 bases and J 5 bases; bases outside gene matches: 6. The CDR3 totals 14 residues. Here the CDR3 reads CASSPGQGRETQYF. In nucleotides, the CDR3 is TGTGCCAGCAGTCCAGGACAGGGGCGGGAGACCCAGTACTTC. Using reference TRBV28 and TRBJ2-5 for the parts outside the CDR3, the full variable domain is DVKVTQSSRYLVKRTGEKVFLECVQDMDHENMFWYRQDPGLGLRLIYFSYDVKMKEKGDIPEGYSVSREKKERFSLILESASTNQTSMYLCASSPGQGRETQYFGPGTRLLVL.

The rearrangement uses TRBV18 and TRBJ2-1, with TRBD1 matching over 7 bases. Germline CDR1 reads KGHSH; CDR2 reads LQKENI. J was trimmed by 8 bases and V by 4 bases; bases with no gene match: 2. This CDR3 comprises 12 residues. The CDR3 coding sequence is TGTGCCAGCTCACAGGACAGGTATGAGCAGTTCTTC. As protein: CASSQDRYEQFF.